The present entry profiles one T cell receptor beta chain with its context. The antigen remains unidentified. Profiled with immunoSEQ multiplex PCR; TCRdb holds only in-frame clones, not every one. Here the sample spans more than 55,000 clones, 70% to 85% being singletons. The sample belongs to a study of OX40 agonist ivuxolimab in advanced cancers. Study in general: Eligibility rules accepted prior anti-PD-1, anti-PD-L1 or anti-CTLA-4 therapy, and 30% to 40% had some.

V lost 5 bases, J lost 4 bases, and 6 bases lay in between. This CDR3 has 12 amino acids. In germline, CDR1 is MNHEY, CDR2 SVGAGI. Study-wide findings and caveats: CD8+ T cells averaged more expanded clones than CD4+.

This receptor was identified in an adult with an advanced solid tumor such as melanoma, head and neck, liver or kidney cancer. The sample was CD4+ or CD8+ T cells sorted from blood, taken in a trial of the OX40 agonist ivuxolimab. The rearrangement uses TRBV6-5 and TRBJ1-5; D is unresolved. The CDR3 here is CASSRPNQPQHF. CDR3 nucleotide sequence: TGTGCCAGCAGTCGTCCTAATCAGCCCCAGCATTTT.